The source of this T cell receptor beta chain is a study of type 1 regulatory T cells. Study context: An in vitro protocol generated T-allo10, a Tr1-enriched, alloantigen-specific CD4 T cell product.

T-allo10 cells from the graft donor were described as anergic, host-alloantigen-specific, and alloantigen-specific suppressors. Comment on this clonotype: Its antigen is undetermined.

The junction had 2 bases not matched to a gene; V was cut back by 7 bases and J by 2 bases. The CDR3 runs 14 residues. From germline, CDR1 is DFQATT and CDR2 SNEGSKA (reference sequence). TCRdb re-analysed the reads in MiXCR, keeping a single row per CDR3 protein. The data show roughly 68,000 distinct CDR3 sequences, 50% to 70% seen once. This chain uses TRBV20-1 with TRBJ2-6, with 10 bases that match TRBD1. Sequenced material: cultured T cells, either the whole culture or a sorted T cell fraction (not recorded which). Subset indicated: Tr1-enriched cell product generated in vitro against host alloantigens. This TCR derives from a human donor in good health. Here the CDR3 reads CSVDRGTGANVLTF. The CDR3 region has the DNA TGCAGTGTGGACAGGGGGACTGGGGCCAACGTCCTGACTTTC.